These T cell receptor beta chains were read from a single sample in a study of human T cells and chemical hapten exposure. One entry per CDR3 protein results from TCRdb running MiXCR on the RACE reads. The sample lists 300,000 to 450,000 distinct CDR3 sequences; approximately 5.1% were seen once. This specimen was whole blood, taken in connection with sensitization to the hapten diphenylcyclopropenone (DPC). All receptors come from a woman aged 50 to 65 with alopecia areata. Some clones in this sample may be carry-over from other donors' samples. Both conserved end residues are trimmed from each CDR3. D genes are given only for firm matches.

ASSQTTSEAF | 10 | - | TRBV7-9
ASSIKGREQY | 10 | - | TRBV19
ASSPGTSGTYTQY | 13 | TRBD2 | TRBV5-5
ASTRERGTDTQY | 12 | TRBD2 | TRBV10-2
ASRTTRNTIY | 10 | - | TRBV2
ASSSLQQGAQNEQF | 14 | TRBD1 | TRBV5-6
ASMLPGRDRGQPQH | 14 | TRBD1 | TRBV6-2/TRBV6-3
ASRGTGGSMTGELF | 14 | TRBD1 | TRBV13
ASSYLPGEGPDTQY | 14 | - | TRBV6-2/TRBV6-3
SVIEENTEAF | 10 | - | TRBV29-1
ASSYDSTRTEAF | 12 | - | TRBV6-5
SAREIPWTGLYGYT | 14 | TRBD1 | TRBV20-1
ASSLGSVSGNTIY | 13 | - | TRBV11-2
SASGTGGSGANVLT | 14 | TRBD1 | TRBV29-1
SVLRRGRLEQY | 11 | - | TRBV20-1
ASSTGVYTK | 9 | - | TRBV5-6
ATSASGTGGYGYT | 13 | TRBD1 | TRBV15
ASSLQGARTEAF | 12 | TRBD1 | TRBV7-2
SAWDSYEQY | 9 | TRBD1 | TRBV20-1
ASSEGTGRDTQY | 12 | TRBD1 | TRBV6-1